Below, 12 T cell receptor beta chains from the same sample are listed, as sequenced in a study of blood T cell repertoires in COVID-19. Using immunoSEQ multiplex PCR, the repertoire was profiled, and TCRdb retains in-frame clones only, with some absent. This table has roughly 100,000 clones, about 75% appearing once. Sequencing used peripheral blood. The receptors were sampled from a woman in her seventies with acute or convalescent COVID-19.

The sample holds one count of this clone. This chain links TRBV5-4 with TRBJ1-1; D not certain. Germline CDR1 SGHNT, CDR2 YYREEE (reference sequence). This CDR3 is built from 14 residues. Trimming stripped 0 bases from V and 3 bases from J, with 9 bases between. The CDR3 sequence: CASSLEGSYTEAFF. The CDR3, as DNA: TGTGCCAGCAGCTTGGAAGGGAGTTACACTGAAGCTTTCTTT.

This clone was picked up one time. V gene TRBV3-1 (or the pseudogene TRBV3-2) combines with J gene TRBJ2-2; TRBD1 aligns across 7 bases. CDR1 and CDR2 from the germline V gene are LGHDT and YNNKEL (reference sequence). This CDR3 is 14 amino acids long. Losses at the gene ends were 6 bases for V and 6 bases for J; bases not matched to a gene: 7. The CDR3 sequence: CASRPPGQPGELFF. As DNA, the CDR3 is TGTGCCAGCAGGCCCCCGGGACAGCCCGGGGAGCTGTTTTTT.

The chain combines TRBV11-2 with TRBJ2-3, with D possibly being TRBD1 (5 bases). V gave up 0 bases and J gave up 5 bases, with 9 bases separating them. The germline V gene encodes CDR1 SGHAT and CDR2 FQNNGV. The CDR3 loop spans 14 amino acids. CDR3 sequence (DNA): TGTGCCAGCAGCTTAGATCGTAGGGGAGATACGCAGTATTTT. This codes for CASSLDRRGDTQYF.

The rearrangement links TRBV12-3 or TRBV12-4 to TRBJ2-1; D perhaps matches TRBD1 (5 bases). This CDR3 has 12 residues. Trimming removed 5 bases from V and 10 bases from J, with 12 bases in between. The CDR3 DNA reads TGTGCCAGCAGTAGCCAGGGCATCGAGCAGTTCTTC. Translated: CASSSQGIEQFF.

This clone turned up a few times. The chain recombines TRBV4-2 with TRBJ2-7; D is unresolved. Looked up from germline, CDR1 is LGHNA and CDR2 is YNFKEQ. The V gene lost 4 bases and the J gene lost 3 bases, with 10 bases spanning the gap. The CDR3 has 13 amino acids. DNA of the CDR3: TGTGCCAGCAGCCGACAAACGAACTACGAGCAGTACTTC. Its translation is CASSRQTNYEQYF.

The chain combines TRBV4-1 with TRBJ2-5; 11 nucleotides align to TRBD1. V shed 4 bases, J shed 1 base, and the junction held 8 bases outside the gene matches. Germline V gene data show CDR1 as MGHRA and CDR2 as YSYEKL. The CDR3 is 17 amino acids. The CDR3 reads CASSRGQGGNGQETQYF. The CDR3, as DNA: TGCGCCAGCAGCCGGGGACAGGGGGGTAATGGCCAAGAGACCCAGTACTTC.

J is TRBJ1-5 and V is TRBV3-1 (or the pseudogene TRBV3-2); 8 bases fit TRBD1. The V and J ends lost 4 bases and 3 bases, in that order; junction bases with no gene match: 14. This CDR3 is 18 amino acids long. Germline CDR1 and CDR2: LGHDT and YNNKEL (reference sequence). The DNA for the CDR3 is TGTGCCAGCAGCCGGAAGGAACAGGGGGGACCACCCAATCAGCCCCAGCATTTT. Amino acid sequence: CASSRKEQGGPPNQPQHF.

The V gene is TRBV7-9, the J gene TRBJ2-5, with D tentatively TRBD1 (6 bases). The germline V and J ends were trimmed by 5 bases and 4 bases, with 17 bases remaining between them. The germline V gene encodes CDR1 SEHNR and CDR2 FQNEAQ (reference sequence). The CDR3 length is 15 residues. CDR3 sequence reads: CASSDRNRDLETQYF. The CDR3 coding sequence is TGTGCCAGCAGCGACCGAAACAGGGATTTAGAGACCCAGTACTTC.

The chain joins TRBV7-6 to TRBJ2-7; D may be TRBD1 (6 bases). V shed 0 bases and J shed 7 bases, with 13 bases lying between them. The germline V gene encodes CDR1 SGHVS and CDR2 FNYEAQ. The CDR3 has 14 residues. CDR3: CASSLAQGKGEQYF. Written as DNA, the CDR3 is TGTGCCAGCAGCTTAGCCCAGGGGAAAGGTGAGCAGTACTTC.

The rearrangement uses TRBV6-2 or TRBV6-3 and TRBJ2-1; 10 bases fit TRBD2. The trim removed 5 bases at V and 7 bases at J, leaving 5 bases unmatched. The CDR3 is 14 amino acids. Germline V gene lookup returns CDR1 MNHEY and CDR2 SVGEGT. This CDR3 reads CASSQRGGLNEQFF. The CDR3 bases are TGTGCCAGCAGTCAGCGGGGGGGCCTGAATGAGCAGTTCTTC.

The genes are TRBV27 and TRBJ2-7; weak D call: TRBD2 (7 bases). V was shortened by 6 bases and J by 3 bases, with 21 bases between the two germline ends. CDR3 length equals 16 residues. The germline V gene encodes CDR1 MNHEY and CDR2 SMNVEV (reference sequence). CDR3 nucleotide sequence: TGTGCCAGCAGCTCACAAGGGGGGGGATTATACTACGAGCAGTACTTC. Encoded protein: CASSSQGGGLYYEQYF.

The chain is built from TRBV6-2 or TRBV6-3 and TRBJ2-5; the match to TRBD1 covers 8 bases. Germline V CDR1 and CDR2: MNHEY, SVGEGT. V shed 4 bases, J shed 2 bases, and the junction held 6 bases outside the gene matches. The CDR3 is 15 amino acids. The CDR3 nucleotides read TGTGCCAGCAGTTGGTTAGGACAGGGACAAGAGACCCAGTACTTC. It specifies CASSWLGQGQETQYF.